A selection of T cell receptor beta chains follows, all from one sample in a study of shared clonotypes between healthy human individuals. Libraries were prepared by immunoSEQ multiplex PCR; TCRdb keeps only in-frame clonotypes and omits some of them. Seen here are more than 2 million clones, about 95% observed once, and the top ten hold 0.13%. Material: naive CD4+ T cells sorted from blood. The receptors were sampled from a man between 18 and 29 years old in good health. The CDR3 runs from the conserved cysteine through the conserved F or W. Each record gives: J gene, V gene, clone size, D gene, CDR3 protein, CDR3 DNA. The D gene is left open where the match is weak. The listing skips clone size in some rows; elsewhere it reads once, few, many or a size class.

j_gene: TRBJ2-5
v_gene: TRBV7-2
abundance: -
d_gene: -
CDR3aa: CASSFSLGETQYF
CDR3nt: TGTGCCAGCAGCTTTAGTTTAGGAGAGACCCAGTACTTC

j_gene: TRBJ1-5
v_gene: TRBV19
abundance: -
d_gene: TRBD1
CDR3aa: CASSTGGGSNQPQHF
CDR3nt: TGTGCCAGTAGTACAGGAGGGGGCAGTAACCAGCCCCAGCATTTT

j_gene: TRBJ1-1
v_gene: TRBV7-2
abundance: -
d_gene: -
CDR3aa: CASSFRRNREAFF
CDR3nt: TGTGCCAGCAGCTTTCGGCGAAACCGTGAAGCTTTCTTT

j_gene: TRBJ2-1
v_gene: TRBV9
abundance: -
d_gene: TRBD1
CDR3aa: CASSTLSGQGFNEQFF
CDR3nt: TGTGCCAGCAGCACCCTATCGGGACAGGGCTTCAATGAGCAGTTCTTC

j_gene: TRBJ2-4
v_gene: TRBV5-1
abundance: -
d_gene: -
CDR3aa: CASSLPDDIQYF
CDR3nt: TGCGCCAGCAGCTTGCCAGATGACATTCAGTACTTC

j_gene: TRBJ1-5
v_gene: TRBV6-1
abundance: -
d_gene: -
CDR3aa: CASSVGQINQPQHF
CDR3nt: TGTGCCAGCAGTGTTGGACAGATCAATCAGCCCCAGCATTTT

j_gene: TRBJ2-5
v_gene: TRBV13
abundance: -
d_gene: -
CDR3aa: CASNNGGGAETQYF
CDR3nt: TGTGCCAGCAACAACGGGGGCGGGGCGGAGACCCAGTACTTC

j_gene: TRBJ1-6
v_gene: TRBV5-4
abundance: -
d_gene: -
CDR3aa: CASSSPVAGQNSPLHF
CDR3nt: TGTGCCAGCAGCTCCCCCGTGGCAGGCCAGAATTCACCCCTCCACTTT

j_gene: TRBJ2-2
v_gene: TRBV19
abundance: -
d_gene: TRBD1
CDR3aa: CASSPRTPGQSGELFF
CDR3nt: TGTGCCAGTAGCCCTAGGACCCCGGGACAGTCCGGGGAGCTGTTTTTT

j_gene: TRBJ1-1
v_gene: TRBV5-6
abundance: once
d_gene: -
CDR3aa: CASSFTGPSNTEAFF
CDR3nt: TGTGCCAGCAGCTTCACAGGGCCTTCTAACACTGAAGCTTTCTTT